This TCR beta chain was profiled in a study of T cell responses to AZD1222 COVID-19 vaccine. Produced via immunoSEQ multiplex PCR; TCRdb's table is partial and in-frame only. Of 200,000 or so clones listed, about nine tenths are singletons. V shed 0 bases and J shed 0 bases, with 12 bases lying between them. Looked up from germline, CDR1 is SGHRS and CDR2 is YFSETQ. The CDR3 runs 17 residues. This TCR derives from an adult in good health. The chain carries TRBV5-1 and TRBJ2-2; D possibly corresponds to TRBD2 (6 bases). The sequencing used peripheral blood, collected on day 0 of AZD1222 vaccination. The CDR3 nucleotides are TGCGCCAGCAGCTTGGTGGAGGGCTTAGCGAACACCGGGGAGCTGTTTTTT. It is translated as CASSLVEGLANTGELFF. The whole variable domain, remainder taken from reference TRBV5-1 and TRBJ2-2, is KAGVTQTPRYLIKTRGQQVTLSCSPISGHRSVSWYQQTPGQGLQFLFEYFSETQRNKGNFPGRFSGRQFSNSRSEMNVSTLELGDSALYLCASSLVEGLANTGELFFGEGSRLTVL.